The entry that follows covers one T cell receptor (beta chain) sequence. CDR3 length: 15 residues. The V end was cut by 0 bases, the J end by 4 bases, with 12 bases between. In germline, CDR1 is MRHNA, CDR2 SNTAGT. Sequenced by immunoSEQ multiplex PCR; TCRdb stores in-frame clones only, minus some. There are more than 150,000 clones in the sample; roughly nine tenths occur only once, and 1% to 1.5% lies in the top ten. This specimen comes from a study of T cell responses to AZD1222 COVID-19 vaccine. This chain links TRBV6-4 with TRBJ1-1; D gene unclear. The origin of this receptor is an adult who received the AZD1222 COVID-19 vaccine. The starting material was peripheral blood, obtained 28 days after the second AZD1222 dose. CDR3 in amino acids: CASSDSFKGSTEAFF. For the CDR3, the DNA is TGTGCCAGCAGTGACTCGTTTAAGGGTTCCACTGAAGCTTTCTTT.